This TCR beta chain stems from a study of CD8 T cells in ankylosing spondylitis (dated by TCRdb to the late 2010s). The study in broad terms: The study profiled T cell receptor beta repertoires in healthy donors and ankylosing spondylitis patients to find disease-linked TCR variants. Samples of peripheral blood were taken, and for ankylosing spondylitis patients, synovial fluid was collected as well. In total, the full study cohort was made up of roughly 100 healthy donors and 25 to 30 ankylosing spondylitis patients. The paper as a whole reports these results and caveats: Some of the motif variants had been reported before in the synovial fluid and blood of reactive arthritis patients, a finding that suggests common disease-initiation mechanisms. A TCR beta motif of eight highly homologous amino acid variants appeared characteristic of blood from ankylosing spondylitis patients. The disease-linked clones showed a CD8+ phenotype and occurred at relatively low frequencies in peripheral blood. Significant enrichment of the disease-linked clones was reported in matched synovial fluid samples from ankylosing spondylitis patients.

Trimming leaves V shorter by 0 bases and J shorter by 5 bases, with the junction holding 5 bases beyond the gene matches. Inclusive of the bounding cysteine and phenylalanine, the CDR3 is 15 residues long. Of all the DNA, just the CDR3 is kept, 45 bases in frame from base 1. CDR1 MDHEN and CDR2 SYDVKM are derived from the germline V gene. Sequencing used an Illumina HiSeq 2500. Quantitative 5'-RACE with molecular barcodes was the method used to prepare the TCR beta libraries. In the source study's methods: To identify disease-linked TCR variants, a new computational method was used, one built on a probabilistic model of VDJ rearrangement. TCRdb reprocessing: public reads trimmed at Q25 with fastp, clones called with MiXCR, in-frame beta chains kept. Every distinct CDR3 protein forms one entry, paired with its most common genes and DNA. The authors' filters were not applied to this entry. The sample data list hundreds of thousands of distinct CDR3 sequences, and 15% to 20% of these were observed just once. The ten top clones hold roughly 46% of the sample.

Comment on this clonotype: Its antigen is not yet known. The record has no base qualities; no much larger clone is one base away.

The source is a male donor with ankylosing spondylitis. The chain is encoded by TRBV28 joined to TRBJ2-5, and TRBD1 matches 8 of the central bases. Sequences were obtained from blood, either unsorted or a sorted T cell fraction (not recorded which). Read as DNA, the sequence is TGTGCCAGCAGTTTATGGGGACAGGTTATGGAGACCCAGTACTTC. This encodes CASSLWGQVMETQYF.